This T cell receptor (beta chain) was identified during a study of T cells after yellow fever vaccination. This clonotype was counted at least ten times. The antigen remains undetermined. Study-wide findings and caveats: Bulk-population clonotypes that are abundant could appear as contaminants in FACS-sorted repertoires. Most primary-vaccination clones reappeared after the booster (about 97% CD4, 85% to 90% CD8). Among all clonotypes, a small share was observed in both CD4 and CD8 compartments.

They built TCR cDNA with 5'RACE template switching, a step that put in a universal primer site and UMIs. A single record per CDR3 protein comes from TCRdb applying MiXCR to the 5' RACE reads. In the table there are over 120,000 distinct CDR3 sequences, more than 6.5% of which are singletons. The source is a man aged 25 to 45 who received the YFV17D yellow fever vaccine. The sample consisted of CD4+ T cells sorted from PBMCs, taken 10 days after the yellow fever booster vaccination.

The CDR3 nucleotides are TGCGCCAGCAGCTACGGACAGGCCCAAGAGACCCAGTACTTC. Its protein product is CASSYGQAQETQYF. The rearrangement links TRBV5-1 to TRBJ2-5, with 7 bases identical to TRBD1. After removal of 3 bases from V and 1 base from J, the junction contained 3 bases not matched to a gene. Germline assignment: CDR1 SGHRS and CDR2 YFSETQ. This CDR3 contains 14 residues.